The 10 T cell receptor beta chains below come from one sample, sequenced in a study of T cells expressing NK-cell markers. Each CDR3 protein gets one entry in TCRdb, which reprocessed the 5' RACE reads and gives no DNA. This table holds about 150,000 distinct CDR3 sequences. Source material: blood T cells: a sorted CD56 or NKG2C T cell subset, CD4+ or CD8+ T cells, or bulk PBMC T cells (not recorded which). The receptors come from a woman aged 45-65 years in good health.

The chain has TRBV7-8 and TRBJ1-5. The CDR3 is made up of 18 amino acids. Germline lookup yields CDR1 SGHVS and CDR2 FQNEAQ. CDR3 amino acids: CASSLLPLTGYSNQPQHF.

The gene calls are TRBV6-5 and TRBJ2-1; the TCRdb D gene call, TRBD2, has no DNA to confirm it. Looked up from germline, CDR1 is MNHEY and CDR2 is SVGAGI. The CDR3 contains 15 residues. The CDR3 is CASSLFPGGDNEQFF.

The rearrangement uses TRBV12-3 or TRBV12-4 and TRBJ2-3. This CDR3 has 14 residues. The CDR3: CASSFLSSTDTQYF.

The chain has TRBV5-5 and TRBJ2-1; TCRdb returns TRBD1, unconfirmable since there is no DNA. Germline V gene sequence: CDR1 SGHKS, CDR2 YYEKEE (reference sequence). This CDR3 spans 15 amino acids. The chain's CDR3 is CASSLRGDQTYEQFF.

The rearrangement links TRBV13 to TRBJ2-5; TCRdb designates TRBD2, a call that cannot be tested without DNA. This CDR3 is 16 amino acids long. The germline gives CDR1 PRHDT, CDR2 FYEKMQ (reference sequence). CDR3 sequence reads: CASSLASGRAQETQYF.

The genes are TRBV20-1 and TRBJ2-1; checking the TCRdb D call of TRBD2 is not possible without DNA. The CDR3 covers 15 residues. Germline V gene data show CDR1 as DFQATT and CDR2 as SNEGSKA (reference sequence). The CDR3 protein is CSARDRRTVYNEQFF.

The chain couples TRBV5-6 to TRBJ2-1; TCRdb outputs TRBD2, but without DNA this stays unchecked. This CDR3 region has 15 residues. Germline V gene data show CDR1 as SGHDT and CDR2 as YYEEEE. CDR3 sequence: CASSLGGGLVHEQFF.

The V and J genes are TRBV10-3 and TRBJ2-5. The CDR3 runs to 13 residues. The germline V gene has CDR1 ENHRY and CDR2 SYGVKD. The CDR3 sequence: CAISGRQIETQYF.

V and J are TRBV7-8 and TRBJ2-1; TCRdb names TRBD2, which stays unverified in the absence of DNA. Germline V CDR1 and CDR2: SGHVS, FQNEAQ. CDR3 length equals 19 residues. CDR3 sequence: CASSATSVGDIRPYNEQFF.

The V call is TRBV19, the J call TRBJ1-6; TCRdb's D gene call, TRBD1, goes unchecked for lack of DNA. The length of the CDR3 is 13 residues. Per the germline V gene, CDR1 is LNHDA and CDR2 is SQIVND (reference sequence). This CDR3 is CASVTPGYSPLHF.